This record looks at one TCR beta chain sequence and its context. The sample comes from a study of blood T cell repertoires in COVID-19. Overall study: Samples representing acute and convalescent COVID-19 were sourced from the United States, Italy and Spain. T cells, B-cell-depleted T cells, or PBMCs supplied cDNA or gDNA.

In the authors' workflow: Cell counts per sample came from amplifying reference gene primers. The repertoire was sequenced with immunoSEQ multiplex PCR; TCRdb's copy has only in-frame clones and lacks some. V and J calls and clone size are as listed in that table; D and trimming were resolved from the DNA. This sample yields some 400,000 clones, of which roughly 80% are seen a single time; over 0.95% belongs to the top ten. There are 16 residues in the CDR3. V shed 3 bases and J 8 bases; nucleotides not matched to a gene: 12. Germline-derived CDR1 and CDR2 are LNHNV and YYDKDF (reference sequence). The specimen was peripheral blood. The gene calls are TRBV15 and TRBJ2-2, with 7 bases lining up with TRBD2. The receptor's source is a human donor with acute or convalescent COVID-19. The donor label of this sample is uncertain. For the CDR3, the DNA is TGTGCCACCAGCAGGGCGCGGGGGTGGTCTGGTGGGGAGCTGTTTTTT. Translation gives CATSRARGWSGGELFF.